This is a list of T cell receptor beta chains from one sample in a study of blood T cell repertoires in COVID-19. Sequencing used immunoSEQ multiplex PCR; TCRdb keeps in-frame clones, though not all of them. Among 130,000 to 150,000 clones, about four fifths were seen once, and the ten largest hold over 9%. Material: PBMCs or T cells enriched from blood (not recorded which). The receptors here all came from a man aged 50-60 years who had recovered from COVID-19. CDR3s include the opening cysteine and the closing phenylalanine or tryptophan. Fields, in order: D gene, CDR3 length, clone size, V gene, J gene, CDR3 DNA, CDR3 protein. A D gene is named only where the DNA matches it firmly. Some rows mark clone size as missing; the rest say once, few, many or name a class of expanded clone.

>-|14|-|TRBV29-1|TRBJ1-1
TGCAGCGTTGAAAGGGGGAAAGGGGACACTGAAGCTTTCTTT
CSVERGKGDTEAFF
>TRBD1|13|-|TRBV19|TRBJ2-3
TGTGCCACCCGGACAGGGGGAACAGATACGCAGTATTTT
CATRTGGTDTQYF
>TRBD1|14|-|TRBV9|TRBJ2-1
TGTGCCAGCGCCCCCGGACAGGGTCGGGGTGAGCAGTTCTTC
CASAPGQGRGEQFF
>TRBD2|14|-|TRBV5-1|TRBJ2-1
TGCGCCAGCAGCTTGGATGCGGGGGGGCCTGAGCAGTTCTTC
CASSLDAGGPEQFF
>-|14|-|TRBV30|TRBJ1-2
TGTGCCTGGAGTGTAGCCGGTGGTAACTATGGCTACACCTTC
CAWSVAGGNYGYTF
>TRBD2|13|-|TRBV7-2|TRBJ2-7
TGTGCCAGCAGGTACAGCGGGGGCTACGAGCAGTACTTC
CASRYSGGYEQYF
>TRBD2|21|-|TRBV12-5|TRBJ2-2
TGTGCTAGTGGTTTGGTTGGGAGTGTTACCGGGACTAGCGGGGCGACCGGGGAGCTGTTTTTT
CASGLVGSVTGTSGATGELFF
>-|17|-|TRBV19|TRBJ1-4
TGTGCCAGTAGTACCCGGACAATAGGGGTATTGAATGAAAAACTGTTTTTT
CASSTRTIGVLNEKLFF
>TRBD1|17|once|TRBV24-1|TRBJ2-1
TGTGCCACCAGTGATCCCGCCGGGACAGGGAATGACAATGAGCAGTTCTTC
CATSDPAGTGNDNEQFF
>-|15|few|TRBV7-6|TRBJ2-7
TGTGCCAGCAGTCGACGGCCGGACAATACCTACGAGCAGTACTTC
CASSRRPDNTYEQYF
>-|15|-|TRBV19|TRBJ2-7
TGTGCCAGTAGGAACCGGGACACGAGCTCCTACGAGCAGTACTTC
CASRNRDTSSYEQYF
>TRBD1|15|many|TRBV6-2/TRBV6-3|TRBJ2-7
TGTGCCAGCAGTTACGAGGGGACAGGGCCCTACGAGCAGTACTTC
CASSYEGTGPYEQYF
>TRBD1|15|-|TRBV23-1|TRBJ1-2
TGCGCCAGCAGTCATTCGACAGGGAGTAACTATGGCTACACCTTC
CASSHSTGSNYGYTF
>TRBD1|13|once|TRBV7-2|TRBJ2-7
TGTGCCAGCAGCTTGTACAGGGGGCCCGAGCAGTACTTC
CASSLYRGPEQYF
>TRBD2|15|-|TRBV6-2/TRBV6-3|TRBJ2-7
TGTGCCAGCAGTTACTCGGGGGGGAACTCCTACGAGCAGTACTTC
CASSYSGGNSYEQYF
>TRBD2|15|-|TRBV2|TRBJ2-3
TGTGCCAGCTCCAGGACTAGCGGGGCGGCAGATACGCAGTATTTT
CASSRTSGAADTQYF
>-|15|once|TRBV25-1|TRBJ2-3
TGTGCCAGCAGTGGGTATACGGGAGCCACAGATACGCAGTATTTT
CASSGYTGATDTQYF
>-|14|few|TRBV5-1|TRBJ1-4
TGCGCCAGCAGACGATGGTACTCGGATGAAAAACTGTTTTTT
CASRRWYSDEKLFF
>-|13|once|TRBV29-1|TRBJ1-2
TGCAGCGTGGCGACAGAACCGAACTATGGCTACACCTTC
CSVATEPNYGYTF
>-|13|-|TRBV9|TRBJ2-2
TGTGCCAGCAGTAACCAGGGCACCGGGGAGCTGTTTTTT
CASSNQGTGELFF
>TRBD2|15|-|TRBV19|TRBJ2-2
TGTGCCAGTAGTATGGGGACTAGCCCCACCGGGGAGCTGTTTTTT
CASSMGTSPTGELFF
>-|13|once|TRBV7-3|TRBJ2-1
TGTGCCAGCAGCTTAACGGCTAATCAGGGGCAGTTCTTC
CASSLTANQGQFF
>TRBD1|15|-|TRBV7-2|TRBJ2-7
TGTGCCAGCAGCCCCCGGACAGGTCAGGGCTACGAGCAGTACTTC
CASSPRTGQGYEQYF
>-|13|few|TRBV5-1|TRBJ1-2
TGCGCCAGCAGCTTTGGACAGAACTATGGCTACACCTTC
CASSFGQNYGYTF
>-|12|once|TRBV30|TRBJ2-5
TGTGCCTGGAGAGGGGTATGGGAGACCCAGTACTTC
CAWRGVWETQYF
>TRBD1|14|-|TRBV25-1|TRBJ2-3
TGTGCCAGCAGTGAAAGACAGGGTGCAGATACGCAGTATTTT
CASSERQGADTQYF
>-|15|-|TRBV6-5|TRBJ1-4
TGTGCCAGCAGGGTCGGACAAATCCTTAATGAAAAACTGTTTTTT
CASRVGQILNEKLFF
>TRBD1|14|-|TRBV9|TRBJ1-2
TGTGCCAGCAGCGTAGGAGGGGGCAGCTATGGCTACACCTTC
CASSVGGGSYGYTF
>-|15|medium-sized|TRBV6-2/TRBV6-3|TRBJ2-7
TGTGCCAGCAGTCCAACCTTGGGGGGCTCCTACGAGCAGTACTTC
CASSPTLGGSYEQYF
>-|15|-|TRBV5-1|TRBJ1-1
TGCGCCAGCAGCTTGGCTACGAATCCTGGCACTGAAGCTTTCTTT
CASSLATNPGTEAFF
>-|13|-|TRBV10-1|TRBJ1-2
TGCGCCAGCTCGTCGTACAGGCCCTATGGCTACACCTTC
CASSSYRPYGYTF
>TRBD2|16|-|TRBV18|TRBJ2-6
TGTGCCAGCTCACCACTGGGGGGGGCTGGGGCCAACGTCCTGACTTTC
CASSPLGGAGANVLTF
>TRBD1|15|-|TRBV5-4|TRBJ1-4
TGTGCCAGCAGCTTGTCCGCGACAGGGCATGAAAAACTGTTTTTT
CASSLSATGHEKLFF
>TRBD2|15|-|TRBV6-5|TRBJ2-3
TGTGCCAGCAGTTACTTAGCGGGGGAGAAAATTGCGCAGTATTTT
CASSYLAGEKIAQYF
>-|14|few|TRBV19|TRBJ1-5
TGTGCCAGTAGTGTAACCCTAGGGGGTCAGCCCCAGCATTTT
CASSVTLGGQPQHF
>-|15|-|TRBV7-2|TRBJ2-2
TGTGCCAGCAGCCGCAGACAGGGAGGCACCGGGGAGCTGTTTTTT
CASSRRQGGTGELFF
>-|15|-|TRBV4-1|TRBJ1-1
TGCGCCAGCAGCCAAGATCCCCACGGAGACCTTGAAGCTTTCTTT
CASSQDPHGDLEAFF
>TRBD1|14|-|TRBV4-1|TRBJ1-1
TGCGCCAGCAGCCGCCCCGACAGGGGGGCTGAAGCTTTCTTT
CASSRPDRGAEAFF
>-|15|-|TRBV2|TRBJ2-1
TGTGCCAGCAGTGAAGCCACGACTCCCTACAATGAGCAGTTCTTC
CASSEATTPYNEQFF
>-|15|-|TRBV9|TRBJ2-7
TGTGCCAGCAGCGTAGAATCGGGGGGCACCTACGAGCAGTACTTC
CASSVESGGTYEQYF
>-|13|-|TRBV9|TRBJ1-1
TGTGCCAGCAGTGAAAGCCTCAACACTGAAGCTTTCTTT
CASSESLNTEAFF
>-|13|-|TRBV10-1|TRBJ2-1
TGCGCCAGCAGTCCGTTCTCCTACAATGAGCAGTTCTTC
CASSPFSYNEQFF
>TRBD1|15|once|TRBV9|TRBJ2-1
TGTGCCAGCAGCCCAAGACAGGGTTTCAGCAATGAGCAGTTCTTC
CASSPRQGFSNEQFF
>TRBD2|17|once|TRBV12-5|TRBJ2-3
TGTGCTAGTGGTTCCGGACTAGCGGGGGGGTTCACAGATACGCAGTATTTT
CASGSGLAGGFTDTQYF
>TRBD2|14|-|TRBV7-3|TRBJ2-5
TGTGCCAGCAGCCCGGGACTAGCTTGGGAGACCCAGTACTTC
CASSPGLAWETQYF
>TRBD1|21|-|TRBV23-1|TRBJ1-4
TGCGCCAGCAGTCAACCCAGAAAGGGGGGACAGGGCCCCGCAACTAATGAAAAACTGTTTTTT
CASSQPRKGGQGPATNEKLFF
>-|15|-|TRBV5-5|TRBJ1-1
TGTGCCAGCAGCTTGGCAGTCCGTATGAACACTGAAGCTTTCTTT
CASSLAVRMNTEAFF
>-|12|-|TRBV6-5|TRBJ1-4
TGTGCCGGAGGACGGGTGGAGGAAAAACTGTTTTTT
CAGGRVEEKLFF
>-|13|once|TRBV13|TRBJ1-4
TGTGCCAGCAGCTTGAGAACTAATGAAAAACTGTTTTTT
CASSLRTNEKLFF
>-|13|-|TRBV15|TRBJ2-7
TGTGCCACCAGCAGGGACAGTTCCTACGAGCAGTACTTC
CATSRDSSYEQYF
>TRBD2|15|-|TRBV28|TRBJ2-7
TGTGCCAGCAGCCCGGGGGGGCCAACCTCCTACGAGCAGTACTTC
CASSPGGPTSYEQYF